Listed below are T cell receptor beta chains from one sample, sequenced in a study of CD8 T cells in Susac syndrome. TCRdb reanalysed the immunoSEQ multiplex PCR reads using MiXCR and keeps one entry per CDR3 protein. The sample gives some 110,000 distinct CDR3 sequences, about 92% of which show up once; just under 0.095% is in the top ten. Sequencing was carried out using CD4+ T cells from PBMCs. The receptors come from a human donor with multiple sclerosis. Each CDR3 is given with its conserved first and last residue. The D gene is left open where the match is weak. The listing skips clone size in some rows; elsewhere it reads once, few, many or a size class.

D: TRBD1
J: TRBJ2-1
size: -
V: TRBV5-1
CDR3: CASRKLDRGYNEQFF
DNA: TGCGCCAGTAGGAAATTGGACAGGGGCTACAATGAGCAGTTCTTC

D: TRBD2
J: TRBJ2-5
size: -
V: TRBV29-1
CDR3: CSVVGTSGRKETQYF
DNA: TGCAGCGTTGTTGGGACTAGCGGAAGGAAGGAGACCCAGTACTTC

D: -
J: TRBJ1-2
size: -
V: TRBV30
CDR3: CAWSGTIGNYGYTF
DNA: TGTGCCTGGAGTGGGACCATAGGGAACTATGGCTACACCTTC

D: -
J: TRBJ2-5
size: once
V: TRBV30
CDR3: CAWSRQGGETQYF
DNA: TGTGCCTGGAGTAGGCAGGGGGGGGAGACCCAGTACTTC

D: TRBD1
J: TRBJ1-2
size: once
V: TRBV15
CDR3: CATSRDQGVFYGYTF
DNA: TGTGCCACCAGCAGAGATCAGGGGGTCTTTTATGGCTATACCTTC

D: -
J: TRBJ1-2
size: -
V: TRBV20-1
CDR3: CSARPGSEGYGYTF
DNA: TGCAGTGCGCGCCCAGGGAGCGAGGGGTATGGCTACACCTTC

D: -
J: TRBJ2-2
size: -
V: TRBV30
CDR3: CAWSGLRYTGELFF
DNA: TGTGCCTGGAGTGGATTGAGGTACACCGGGGAGCTGTTTTTT

D: TRBD2
J: TRBJ2-7
size: -
V: TRBV2
CDR3: CASVRAGGYEQYF
DNA: TGTGCCAGCGTCCGAGCGGGAGGGTACGAGCAGTACTTC

D: -
J: TRBJ1-2
size: -
V: TRBV14
CDR3: CASSQDWGGFDGYTF
DNA: TGTGCCAGCAGCCAAGACTGGGGGGGGTTCGATGGCTACACCTTC

D: -
J: TRBJ1-2
size: -
V: TRBV9
CDR3: CASSHWPGYTF
DNA: TGTGCCAGCAGCCACTGGCCGGGCTACACCTTC

D: TRBD1
J: TRBJ2-2
size: -
V: TRBV12-5
CDR3: CASGLVEGGVGELFF
DNA: TGTGCTAGTGGTTTGGTTGAAGGGGGCGTGGGGGAGCTGTTTTTT

D: -
J: TRBJ2-7
size: -
V: TRBV5-6
CDR3: CASSYRLQSTYEQYF
DNA: TGTGCCAGCAGCTACCGACTGCAGTCTACCTACGAGCAGTACTTC

D: -
J: TRBJ2-1
size: -
V: TRBV29-1
CDR3: CSVDASSSDEQFF
DNA: TGCAGCGTTGATGCCTCTAGTTCGGATGAGCAGTTCTTC

D: -
J: TRBJ1-1
size: -
V: TRBV3-1
CDR3: CASSQVITATEAFF
DNA: TGTGCCAGCAGCCAAGTTATTACGGCCACTGAAGCTTTCTTT

D: -
J: TRBJ2-2
size: -
V: TRBV7-7
CDR3: CASSPTGTGELFF
DNA: TGTGCCAGCAGTCCCACAGGGACCGGGGAGCTGTTTTTT

D: -
J: TRBJ2-3
size: -
V: TRBV7-3
CDR3: CASSTETDTQYF
DNA: TGTGCCAGCAGCACGGAGACAGATACGCAGTATTTT

D: TRBD1
J: TRBJ1-4
size: -
V: TRBV4-3
CDR3: CASSHGNTGTGEKLFF
DNA: TGCGCCAGCAGCCATGGAAACACCGGGACAGGAGAAAAACTGTTTTTT

D: TRBD1
J: TRBJ1-5
size: -
V: TRBV12-3/TRBV12-4
CDR3: CASSFVRGTANQPQHF
DNA: TGTGCCAGCAGTTTTGTGAGGGGGACAGCGAATCAGCCCCAGCATTTT

D: -
J: TRBJ2-5
size: -
V: TRBV28
CDR3: CASATGREETQYF
DNA: TGTGCCAGCGCCACCGGAAGAGAAGAGACCCAGTACTTC

D: -
J: TRBJ1-2
size: -
V: TRBV20-1
CDR3: CSARDRLAYGYTF
DNA: TGCAGTGCCCGGGACCGATTAGCCTATGGCTACACCTTC

D: -
J: TRBJ1-1
size: -
V: TRBV5-1
CDR3: CASSSPGGGTEAFF
DNA: TGCGCCAGCAGCTCCCCCGGGGGAGGGACTGAAGCTTTCTTT

D: -
J: TRBJ2-2
size: -
V: TRBV30
CDR3: CASIGVGTRRPGELFF
DNA: TGTGCCTCGATCGGCGTTGGGACAAGGCGGCCCGGGGAGCTGTTTTTT

D: -
J: TRBJ1-5
size: -
V: TRBV2
CDR3: CASSGTGQPQHF
DNA: TGTGCCAGCAGTGGGACTGGTCAGCCCCAGCATTTT

D: -
J: TRBJ2-3
size: -
V: TRBV30
CDR3: CAWNRLNTDTQYF
DNA: TGTGCCTGGAACCGACTAAACACAGATACGCAGTATTTT

D: TRBD2
J: TRBJ2-3
size: -
V: TRBV29-1
CDR3: CSPNRRASGGAADTQYF
DNA: TGCAGCCCCAATCGTAGGGCTAGCGGGGGAGCGGCAGATACGCAGTATTTT

D: TRBD1
J: TRBJ2-5
size: -
V: TRBV19
CDR3: CASSSTGLGTQYF
DNA: TGTGCCAGTAGTTCGACAGGGCTCGGAACCCAGTACTTC